The following is a T cell receptor beta chain sequence with its context. Antigen: not known. Primers: 60 Vbeta forward and 13 Jbeta reverse. Authors' analysis steps: Approximately 83 million unique TCR beta chains, roughly 11 million shared, were counted in a later analysis. Libraries were prepared by immunoSEQ multiplex PCR; TCRdb keeps only in-frame clonotypes and omits some of them. V and J calls and clone size are copied from that table; D and trimming were computed from the DNA. The table includes 150,000 to 200,000 clones, approximately 80% detected once. This specimen belongs to a study of cytomegalovirus exposure and HLA in healthy donors. Study-level findings and limits: Confirmation in vitro established that a few CMV-associated chains were specific for CMV antigens. HLA-A and HLA-B allele assignments for most subjects were reportedly predicted accurately using TCR beta sequences.

With 5 bases clipped from V and 2 bases from J, the junction kept 6 bases outside the gene matches. Germline V CDR1 and CDR2: SGHVS, FNYEAQ. The CDR3 runs to 15 residues. The chain joins TRBV7-6 to TRBJ2-1; 7 bases map to TRBD2. The TCR sequence derives from a woman in her forties or fifties in good health and CMV-seronegative. Source material: PBMCs. The CDR3 spells CASSPTSSPYNEQFF. For the CDR3, the DNA is TGTGCCAGCAGCCCGACTAGCTCCCCCTACAATGAGCAGTTCTTC.